This TCR beta chain was profiled in a study of T cells after yellow fever vaccination. Germline V lookup: CDR1 SEHNR, CDR2 FQNEAQ (reference sequence). This CDR3 is 15 amino acids long. V lost 4 bases, J lost 7 bases, and 5 bases stayed unmatched. General study findings and limits: It was a small share of clonotypes that appeared in both CD4 and CD8 compartments. Reappearance after the booster was observed for most primary-vaccination clones (96% CD4, about 90% CD8). In FACS-sorted repertoires, abundant clonotypes from the bulk population could appear as contaminants.

One entry per CDR3 protein, called by TCRdb with MiXCR from the 5' RACE reads. The table includes some 200,000 distinct CDR3 sequences, roughly 11% detected once. As regards this clonotype: No antigen is known for it.

Specimen: CD8+ T cells sorted from PBMCs, collected 15 days after the yellow fever booster vaccination. The TCR originated in a man younger than 35 who received the YFV17D yellow fever vaccine. This chain links TRBV7-9 with TRBJ2-1; 12 nucleotides match TRBD2. The DNA for the CDR3 is TGTGCCAGCAGCTCTAGCGGGGGGGCCAGGAATGAGCAGTTCTTC. This codes for CASSSSGGARNEQFF. Together with reference TRBV7-9 and TRBJ2-1, the CDR3 gives the full variable domain: DTGVSQNPRHKITKRGQNVTFRCDPISEHNRLYWYRQTLGQGPEFLTYFQNEAQLEKSRLLSDRFSAERPKGSFSTLEIQRTEQGDSAMYLCASSSSGGARNEQFFGPGTRLTVL.